The rows below give T cell receptor beta chains drawn from one sample of a study of Ad26.COV2.S vaccination and SARS-CoV-2 variants. TCRdb keeps only in-frame clones here, not all; method: immunoSEQ multiplex PCR. The repertoire consists of about 440,000 clones, with roughly 91% occurring once and the leading ten covering around 4.5%. Sequencing used peripheral blood, obtained in a trial of Ad26.COV2.S vaccine versus placebo. All receptors come from a person aged 18 to 65 who received the Ad26.COV2.S COVID-19 vaccine or a placebo. Both conserved end residues are part of each CDR3. Fields, in order: CDR3 DNA, CDR3 protein, D gene, V gene, clone size, J gene. D genes are given only for firm matches. For some rows the clone size is stated as once, few or many, or as a class when expanded; others skip it.

CDR3 DNA: TGTGCCAGCAGCCACGGGACAGGTCTCTCCTACGAGCAGTACTTC; CDR3 protein: CASSHGTGLSYEQYF; D gene: TRBD1; V gene: TRBV3-1/TRBV3-2; clone size: NA; J gene: TRBJ2-7
CDR3 DNA: TGTGCCAGCAGTGCAGGGCTCAGCACAGATACGCAGTATTTT; CDR3 protein: CASSAGLSTDTQYF; D gene: NA; V gene: TRBV25-1; clone size: NA; J gene: TRBJ2-3
CDR3 DNA: TGTGCCAGCAAACACAGGGGGACAACCGGGGCCAACGTCCTGACTTTC; CDR3 protein: CASKHRGTTGANVLTF; D gene: TRBD1; V gene: TRBV2; clone size: once; J gene: TRBJ2-6
CDR3 DNA: TGTGCCAGTAGTATCGGTCAGGGGGTCGCTGAAGCTTTCTTT; CDR3 protein: CASSIGQGVAEAFF; D gene: TRBD1; V gene: TRBV19; clone size: once; J gene: TRBJ1-1
CDR3 DNA: TGTGCCAGCCGATCCCGGGGGCCCTACGAGCAGTACTTC; CDR3 protein: CASRSRGPYEQYF; D gene: NA; V gene: TRBV27; clone size: NA; J gene: TRBJ2-7
CDR3 DNA: TGTGCCAGCAGTTCCTATAGACTAGCGGGACGCTACGAGCAGTACTTC; CDR3 protein: CASSSYRLAGRYEQYF; D gene: TRBD2; V gene: TRBV6-2/TRBV6-3; clone size: NA; J gene: TRBJ2-7
CDR3 DNA: TGCGCCAGCAGCTTGGGAGAACTCTCTGGGGCCAACGTCCTGACTTTC; CDR3 protein: CASSLGELSGANVLTF; D gene: NA; V gene: TRBV5-1; clone size: NA; J gene: TRBJ2-6
CDR3 DNA: TGTGCCAGCAGCTTAGTTCCCCTAGCCCAGGGAGATACGCAGTATTTT; CDR3 protein: CASSLVPLAQGDTQYF; D gene: NA; V gene: TRBV7-2; clone size: NA; J gene: TRBJ2-3
CDR3 DNA: TGTGCTAGAACCGACAAGATGAGGTATTCCTACGAGCAGTACTTC; CDR3 protein: CARTDKMRYSYEQYF; D gene: NA; V gene: TRBV7-5; clone size: NA; J gene: TRBJ2-7
CDR3 DNA: TGTGCCAGCAGCGTGTTTCGACAGGGTAACGAGCAGTACTTC; CDR3 protein: CASSVFRQGNEQYF; D gene: TRBD1; V gene: TRBV9; clone size: NA; J gene: TRBJ2-7
CDR3 DNA: TGTGCCAGCAGCTTAAGGTGGGCGGGAACCCTTGTCGAGCAGTACTTC; CDR3 protein: CASSLRWAGTLVEQYF; D gene: NA; V gene: TRBV13; clone size: NA; J gene: TRBJ2-7
CDR3 DNA: TGCGCCAGCAGCACGCCCGGGACTAGCGGGAGCTACGAGCAGTACTTC; CDR3 protein: CASSTPGTSGSYEQYF; D gene: TRBD2; V gene: TRBV5-1; clone size: NA; J gene: TRBJ2-7